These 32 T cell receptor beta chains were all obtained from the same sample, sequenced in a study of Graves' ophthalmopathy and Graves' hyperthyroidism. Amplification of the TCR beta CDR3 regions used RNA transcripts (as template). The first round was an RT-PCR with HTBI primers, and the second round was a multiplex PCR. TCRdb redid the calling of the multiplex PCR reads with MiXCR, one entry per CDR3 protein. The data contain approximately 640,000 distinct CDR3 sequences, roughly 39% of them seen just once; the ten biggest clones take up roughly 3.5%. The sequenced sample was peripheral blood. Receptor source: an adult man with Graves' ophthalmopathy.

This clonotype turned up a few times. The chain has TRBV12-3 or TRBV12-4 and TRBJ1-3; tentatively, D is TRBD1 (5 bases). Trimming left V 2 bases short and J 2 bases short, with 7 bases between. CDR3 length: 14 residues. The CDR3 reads CASSLWGAGNTIYF. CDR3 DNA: TGTGCCAGCAGTTTATGGGGGGCTGGAAACACCATATATTTT.

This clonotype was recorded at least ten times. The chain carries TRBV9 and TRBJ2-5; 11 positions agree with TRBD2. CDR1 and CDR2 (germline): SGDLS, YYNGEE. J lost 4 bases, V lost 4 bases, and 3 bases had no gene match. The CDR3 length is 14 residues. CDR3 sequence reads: CASSSTSGTETQYF. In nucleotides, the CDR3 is TGTGCCAGCAGCTCGACTAGCGGGACAGAGACCCAGTACTTC.

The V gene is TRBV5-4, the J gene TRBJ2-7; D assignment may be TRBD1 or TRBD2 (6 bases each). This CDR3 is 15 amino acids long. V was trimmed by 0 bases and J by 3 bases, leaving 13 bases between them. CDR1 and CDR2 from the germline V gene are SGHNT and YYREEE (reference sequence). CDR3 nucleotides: TGTGCCAGCAGCTTGGGGGGGGCGGATGGCTACGAGCAGTACTTC. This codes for CASSLGGADGYEQYF.

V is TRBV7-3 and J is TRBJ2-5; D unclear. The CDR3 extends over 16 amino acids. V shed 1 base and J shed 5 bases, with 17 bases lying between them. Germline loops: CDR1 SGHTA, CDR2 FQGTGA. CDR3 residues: CASSLIFDGGTETQYF. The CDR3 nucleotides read TGTGCCAGCAGCTTAATCTTCGACGGTGGAACGGAGACCCAGTACTTC.

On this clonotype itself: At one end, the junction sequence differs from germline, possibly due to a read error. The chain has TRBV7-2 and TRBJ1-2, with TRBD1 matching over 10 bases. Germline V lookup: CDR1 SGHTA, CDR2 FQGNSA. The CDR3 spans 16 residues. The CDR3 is CASSRAPGQGSYGHTF. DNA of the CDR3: TGTGCCAGCAGCCGAGCCCCGGGACAGGGGTCTTATGGCCACACCTTC.

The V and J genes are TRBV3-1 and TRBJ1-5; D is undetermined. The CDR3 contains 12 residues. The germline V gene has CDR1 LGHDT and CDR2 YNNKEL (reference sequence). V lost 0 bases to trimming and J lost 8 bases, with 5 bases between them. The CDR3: CASSQEGKPQHF. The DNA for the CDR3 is TGTGCCAGCAGCCAAGAAGGAAAGCCCCAGCATTTT.

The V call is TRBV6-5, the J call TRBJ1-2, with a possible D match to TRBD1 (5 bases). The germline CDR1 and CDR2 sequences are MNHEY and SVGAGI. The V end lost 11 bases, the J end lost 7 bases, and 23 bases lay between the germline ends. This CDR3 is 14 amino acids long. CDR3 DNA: TGTGCCGCCTCAACCGGGACCAAGGGAGGTGGCTACACCTTC. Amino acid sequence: CAASTGTKGGGYTF.

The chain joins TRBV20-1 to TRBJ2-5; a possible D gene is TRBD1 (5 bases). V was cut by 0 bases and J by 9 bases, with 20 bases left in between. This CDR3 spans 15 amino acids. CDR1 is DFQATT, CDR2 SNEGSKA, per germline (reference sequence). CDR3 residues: CSAREGGWGNQPQYF. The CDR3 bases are TGCAGTGCTAGAGAGGGCGGTTGGGGCAATCAGCCCCAGTACTTC.

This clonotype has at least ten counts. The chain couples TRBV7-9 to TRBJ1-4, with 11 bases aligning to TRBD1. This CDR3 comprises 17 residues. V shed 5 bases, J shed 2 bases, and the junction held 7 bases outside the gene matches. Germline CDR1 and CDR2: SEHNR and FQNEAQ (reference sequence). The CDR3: CASSPDRGLRTNEKLFF. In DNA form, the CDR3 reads TGTGCCAGCAGCCCGGACAGGGGGCTGAGGACTAATGAAAAACTGTTTTTT.

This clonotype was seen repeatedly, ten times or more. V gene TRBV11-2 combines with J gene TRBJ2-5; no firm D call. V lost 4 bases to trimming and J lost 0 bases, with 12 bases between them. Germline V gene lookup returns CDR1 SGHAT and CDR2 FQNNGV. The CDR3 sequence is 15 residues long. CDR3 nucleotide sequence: TGTGCCAGCAGCTCCAACGTAGGTAACCAAGAGACCCAGTACTTC. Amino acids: CASSSNVGNQETQYF.

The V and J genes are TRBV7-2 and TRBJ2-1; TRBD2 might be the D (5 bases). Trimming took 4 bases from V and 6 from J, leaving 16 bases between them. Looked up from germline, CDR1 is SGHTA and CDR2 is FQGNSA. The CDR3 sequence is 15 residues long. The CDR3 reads CASSYGGPGINEQFF. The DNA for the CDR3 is TGTGCCAGCAGCTATGGCGGGCCAGGCATCAATGAGCAGTTCTTC.

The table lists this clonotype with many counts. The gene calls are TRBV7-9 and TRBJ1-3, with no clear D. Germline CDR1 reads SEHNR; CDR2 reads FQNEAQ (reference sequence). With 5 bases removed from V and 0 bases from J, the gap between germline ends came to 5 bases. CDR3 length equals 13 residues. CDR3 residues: CASSPFSGNTIYF. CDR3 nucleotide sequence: TGTGCCAGCAGCCCTTTCTCTGGAAACACCATATATTTT.

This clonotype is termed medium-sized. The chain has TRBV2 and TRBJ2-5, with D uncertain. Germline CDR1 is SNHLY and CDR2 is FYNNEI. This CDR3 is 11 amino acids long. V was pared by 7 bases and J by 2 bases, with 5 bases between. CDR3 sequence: CASTQQETQYF. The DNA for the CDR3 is TGTGCCAGCACCCAACAAGAGACCCAGTACTTC. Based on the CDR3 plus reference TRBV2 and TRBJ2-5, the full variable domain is EPEVTQTPSHQVTQMGQEVILRCVPISNHLYFYWYRQILGQKVEFLVSFYNNEISEKSEIFDDQFSVERPDGSNFTLKIRSTKLEDSAMYFCASTQQETQYFGPGTRLLVL.

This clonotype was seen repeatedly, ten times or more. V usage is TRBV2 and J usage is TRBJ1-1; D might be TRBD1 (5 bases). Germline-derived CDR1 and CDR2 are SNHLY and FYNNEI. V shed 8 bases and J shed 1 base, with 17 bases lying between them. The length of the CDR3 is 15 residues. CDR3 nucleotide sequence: TGTGCCAGCCTGGGGGGAAGGAACTCGAACACTGAAGCTTTCTTT. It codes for CASLGGRNSNTEAFF.

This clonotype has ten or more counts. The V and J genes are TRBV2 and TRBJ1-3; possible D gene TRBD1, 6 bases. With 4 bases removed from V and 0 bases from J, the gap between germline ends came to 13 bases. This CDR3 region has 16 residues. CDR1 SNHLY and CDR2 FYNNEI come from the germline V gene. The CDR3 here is CASSGVQGVSGNTIYF. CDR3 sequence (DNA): TGTGCCAGCAGTGGGGTACAGGGTGTCTCTGGAAACACCATATATTTT. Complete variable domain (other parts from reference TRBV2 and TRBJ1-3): EPEVTQTPSHQVTQMGQEVILRCVPISNHLYFYWYRQILGQKVEFLVSFYNNEISEKSEIFDDQFSVERPDGSNFTLKIRSTKLEDSAMYFCASSGVQGVSGNTIYFGEGSWLTVV.

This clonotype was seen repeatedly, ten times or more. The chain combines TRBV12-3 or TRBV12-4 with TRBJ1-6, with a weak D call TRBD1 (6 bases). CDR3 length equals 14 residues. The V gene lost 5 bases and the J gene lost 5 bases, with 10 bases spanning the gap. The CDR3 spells CASSPQGNNSPLHF. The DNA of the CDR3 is TGTGCCAGCAGTCCCCAGGGGAATAATTCACCCCTCCACTTT.

The CDR3: CASSQGRLENNEQFF. In nucleotides, the CDR3 is TGCGCCAGCAGCCAAGGACGACTAGAGAACAATGAGCAGTTCTTC. The chain uses TRBV4-1 and TRBJ2-7; D possibly corresponds to TRBD2 (6 bases). The DNA matches TRBJ2-1 better at its end, which makes the J call doubtful. From germline, CDR1 is MGHRA and CDR2 YSYEKL. This CDR3 is 15 amino acids long.

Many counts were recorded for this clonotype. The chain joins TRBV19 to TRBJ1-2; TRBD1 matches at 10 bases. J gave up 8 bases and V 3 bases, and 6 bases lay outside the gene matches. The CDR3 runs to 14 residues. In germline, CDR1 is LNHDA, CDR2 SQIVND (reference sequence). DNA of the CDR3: TGTGCCAGTAGTATCCCCGGGACAGGGGAAGGCTACACCTTC. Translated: CASSIPGTGEGYTF.

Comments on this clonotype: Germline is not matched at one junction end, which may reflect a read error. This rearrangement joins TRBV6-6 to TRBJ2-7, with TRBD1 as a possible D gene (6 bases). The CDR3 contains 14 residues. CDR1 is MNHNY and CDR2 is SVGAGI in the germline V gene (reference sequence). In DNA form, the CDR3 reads TGTGCCAGCAGTCTTGGGGGCGCCTCCTACGATCAGTACTTC. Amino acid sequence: CASSLGGASYDQYF.

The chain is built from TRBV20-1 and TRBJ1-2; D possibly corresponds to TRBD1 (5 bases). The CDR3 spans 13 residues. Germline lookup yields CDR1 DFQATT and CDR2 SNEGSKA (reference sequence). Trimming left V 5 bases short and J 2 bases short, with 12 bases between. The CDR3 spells CSAARGGNYGYTF. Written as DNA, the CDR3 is TGCAGTGCTGCCCGGGGGGGAAACTATGGCTACACCTTC.

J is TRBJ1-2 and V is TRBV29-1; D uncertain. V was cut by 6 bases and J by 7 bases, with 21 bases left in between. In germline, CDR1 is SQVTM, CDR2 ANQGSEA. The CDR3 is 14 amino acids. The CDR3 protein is CSVWTLGVQSGYTF. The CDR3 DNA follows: TGCAGCGTGTGGACCCTGGGCGTGCAGTCTGGCTACACCTTC.

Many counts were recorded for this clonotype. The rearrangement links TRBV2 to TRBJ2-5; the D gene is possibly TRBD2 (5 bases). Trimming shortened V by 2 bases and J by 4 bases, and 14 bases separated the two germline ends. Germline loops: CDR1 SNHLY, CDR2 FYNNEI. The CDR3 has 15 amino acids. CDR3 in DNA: TGTGCCAGCAGTGAAAGCGGCCGGAAGGGAGAGACCCAGTACTTC. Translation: CASSESGRKGETQYF.

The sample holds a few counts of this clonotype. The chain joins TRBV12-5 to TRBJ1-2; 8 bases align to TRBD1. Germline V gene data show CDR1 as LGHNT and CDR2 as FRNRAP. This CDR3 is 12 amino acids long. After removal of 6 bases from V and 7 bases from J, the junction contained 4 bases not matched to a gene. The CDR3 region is CASGLQGGGYTF. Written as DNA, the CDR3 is TGTGCTAGTGGCCTACAGGGGGGTGGCTACACCTTC.

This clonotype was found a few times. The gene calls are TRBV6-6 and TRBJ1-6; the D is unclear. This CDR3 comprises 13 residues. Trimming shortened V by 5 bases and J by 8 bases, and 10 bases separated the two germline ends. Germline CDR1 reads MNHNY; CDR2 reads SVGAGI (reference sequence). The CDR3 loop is CASSPLAYSPLHF. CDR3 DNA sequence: TGTGCCAGCAGTCCTCTGGCCTATTCACCCCTCCACTTT.

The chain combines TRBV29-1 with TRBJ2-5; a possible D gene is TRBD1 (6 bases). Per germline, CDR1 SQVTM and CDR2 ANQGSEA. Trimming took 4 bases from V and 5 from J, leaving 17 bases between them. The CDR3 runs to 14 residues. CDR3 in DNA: TGCAGCGTTGTTGCCAGGGGTCTTGAGGAGACCCAGTACTTC. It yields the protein CSVVARGLEETQYF. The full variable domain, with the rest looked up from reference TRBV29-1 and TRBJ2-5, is SAVISQKPSRDICQRGTSLTIQCQVDSQVTMMFWYRQQPGQSLTLIATANQGSEATYESGFVIDKFPISRPNLTFSTLTVSNMSPEDSSIYLCSVVARGLEETQYFGPGTRLLVL.

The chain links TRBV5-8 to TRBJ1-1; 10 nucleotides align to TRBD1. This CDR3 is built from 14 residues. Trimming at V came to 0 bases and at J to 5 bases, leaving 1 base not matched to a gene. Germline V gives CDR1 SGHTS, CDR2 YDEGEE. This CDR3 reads CASSLADRGTEAFF. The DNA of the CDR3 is TGTGCCAGCAGCTTGGCGGACAGGGGGACTGAAGCTTTCTTT.

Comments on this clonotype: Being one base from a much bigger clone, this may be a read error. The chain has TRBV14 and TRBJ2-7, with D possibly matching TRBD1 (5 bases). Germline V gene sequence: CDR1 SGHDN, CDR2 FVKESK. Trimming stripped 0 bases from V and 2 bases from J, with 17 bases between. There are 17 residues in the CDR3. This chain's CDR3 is CASSQEGPETATYEQYF. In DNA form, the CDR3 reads TGTGCCAGCAGCCAAGAAGGGCCAGAGACAGCAACCTACGAGCAGTACTTC.

This CDR3 reads CATSRGAGGGNTIYF. The CDR3 DNA reads TGTGCCACCAGCAGAGGGGCAGGGGGTGGAAACACCATATATTTT. The rearrangement links TRBV15 to TRBJ1-3; 7 bases fit TRBD1. Trimming took 1 base from V and 3 from J; bases not matched to a gene: 3. There are 15 residues in the CDR3. Germline values: CDR1 LNHNV, CDR2 YYDKDF (reference sequence).

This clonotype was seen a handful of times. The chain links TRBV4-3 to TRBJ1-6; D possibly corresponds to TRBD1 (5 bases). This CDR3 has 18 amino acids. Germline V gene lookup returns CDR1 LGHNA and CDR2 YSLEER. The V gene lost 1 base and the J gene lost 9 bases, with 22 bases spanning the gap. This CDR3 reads CASSQGREEGTGSSPLHF. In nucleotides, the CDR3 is TGCGCCAGCAGCCAAGGGCGTGAGGAAGGAACAGGCTCTTCACCCCTCCACTTT.

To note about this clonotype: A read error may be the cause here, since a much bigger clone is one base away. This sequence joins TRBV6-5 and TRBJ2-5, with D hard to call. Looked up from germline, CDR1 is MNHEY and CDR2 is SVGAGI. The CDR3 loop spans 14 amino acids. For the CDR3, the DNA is TGTGCCAGCCCCTCCGGAGACGGGCAAGAGGCCCAGTACTTC. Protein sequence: CASPSGDGQEAQYF.

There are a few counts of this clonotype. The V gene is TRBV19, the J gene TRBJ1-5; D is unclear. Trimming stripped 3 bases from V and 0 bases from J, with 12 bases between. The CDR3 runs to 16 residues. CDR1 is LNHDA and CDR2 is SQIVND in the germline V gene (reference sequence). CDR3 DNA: TGTGCCAGTAGTATGAAAAGGCGGAATAGCAATCAGCCCCAGCATTTT. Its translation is CASSMKRRNSNQPQHF.

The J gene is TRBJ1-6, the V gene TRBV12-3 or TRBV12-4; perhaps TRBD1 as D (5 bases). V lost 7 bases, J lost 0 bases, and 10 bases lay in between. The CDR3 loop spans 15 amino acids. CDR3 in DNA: TGTGCCAGCACCTGGGGGAGCTCCTATAATTCACCCCTCCACTTT. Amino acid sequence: CASTWGSSYNSPLHF.